This TCR beta chain was recorded in a study of cytomegalovirus exposure and HLA in healthy donors. Primers: 60 Vbeta forward and 13 Jbeta reverse. Some clones are missing from TCRdb's copy, which holds only in-frame ones; the method was immunoSEQ multiplex PCR. This sample's clone table lists about 79,000 clones. Overall study findings and caveats: In a later analysis, HLA-associated TCR beta chains were more clonally expanded than equally common others.

A note on this clone: Its antigen is still unknown.

Germline lookup yields CDR1 MNHNS and CDR2 SASEGT. The CDR3 consists of 14 residues. Deletions cut 4 bases from V and 0 bases from J, with 10 bases between. This TCR derives from a man aged 25-45 years in good health and CMV-seronegative. The chain has TRBV6-1 and TRBJ2-7; D gene ambiguous. The sequencing input was PBMCs. The CDR3 DNA is TGTGCCAGCAGTGCTAAGATGAGCTCCTACGAGCAGTACTTC. Protein product: CASSAKMSSYEQYF.